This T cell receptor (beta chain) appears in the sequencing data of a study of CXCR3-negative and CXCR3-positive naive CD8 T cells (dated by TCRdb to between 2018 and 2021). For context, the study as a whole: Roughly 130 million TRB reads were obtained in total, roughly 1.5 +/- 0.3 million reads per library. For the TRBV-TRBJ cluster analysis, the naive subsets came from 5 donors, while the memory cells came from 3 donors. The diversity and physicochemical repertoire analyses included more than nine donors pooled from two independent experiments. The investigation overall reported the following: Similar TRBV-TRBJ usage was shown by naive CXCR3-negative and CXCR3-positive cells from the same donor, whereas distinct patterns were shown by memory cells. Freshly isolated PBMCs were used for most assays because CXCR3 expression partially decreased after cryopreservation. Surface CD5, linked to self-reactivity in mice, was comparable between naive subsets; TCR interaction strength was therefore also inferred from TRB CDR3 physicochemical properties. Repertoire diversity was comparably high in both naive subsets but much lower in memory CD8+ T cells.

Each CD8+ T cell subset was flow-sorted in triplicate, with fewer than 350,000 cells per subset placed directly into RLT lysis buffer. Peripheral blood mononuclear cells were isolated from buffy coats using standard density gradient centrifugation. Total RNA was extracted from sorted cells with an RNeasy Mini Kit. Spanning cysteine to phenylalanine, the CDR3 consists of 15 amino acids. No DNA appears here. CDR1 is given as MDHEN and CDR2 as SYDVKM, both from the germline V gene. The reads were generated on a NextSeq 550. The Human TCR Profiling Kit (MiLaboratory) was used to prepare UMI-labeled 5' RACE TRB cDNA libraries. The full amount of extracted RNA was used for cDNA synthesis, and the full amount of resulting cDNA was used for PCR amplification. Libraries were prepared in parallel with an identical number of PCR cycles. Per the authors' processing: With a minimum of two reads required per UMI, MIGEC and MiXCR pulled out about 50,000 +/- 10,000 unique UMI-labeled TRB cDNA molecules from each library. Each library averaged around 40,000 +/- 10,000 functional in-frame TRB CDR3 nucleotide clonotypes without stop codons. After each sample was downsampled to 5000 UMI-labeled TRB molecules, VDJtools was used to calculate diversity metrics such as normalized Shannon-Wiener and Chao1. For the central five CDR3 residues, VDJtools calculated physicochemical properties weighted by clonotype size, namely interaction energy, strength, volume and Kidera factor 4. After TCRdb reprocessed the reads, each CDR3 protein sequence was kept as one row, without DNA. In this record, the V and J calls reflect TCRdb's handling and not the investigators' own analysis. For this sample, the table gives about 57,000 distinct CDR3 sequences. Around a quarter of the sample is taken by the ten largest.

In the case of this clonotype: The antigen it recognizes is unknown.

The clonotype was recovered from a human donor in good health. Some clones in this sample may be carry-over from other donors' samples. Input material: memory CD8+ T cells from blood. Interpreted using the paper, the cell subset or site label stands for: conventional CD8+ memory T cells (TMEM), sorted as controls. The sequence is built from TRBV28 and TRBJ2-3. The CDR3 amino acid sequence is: CASSPRDSYTDTQYF.